Listed below are T cell receptor beta chains from one sample, sequenced in a study of response to subunit inactivated influenza vaccine. TCRdb re-called the RT-PCR reads through MiXCR, storing one row per CDR3 protein. The sample has hundreds of thousands of distinct CDR3 sequences, 13% to 15% seen once; the top ten hold around 7.6%. The sequenced sample was PBMCs from blood, obtained approximately 15 days before vaccination. The receptor set was obtained from a man aged 45-65 years who received an inactivated influenza vaccine. CDR3s include the opening cysteine and the closing phenylalanine or tryptophan. D genes are given only for firm matches. Size values are once, few and many counts, or a class for expanded clones, and some rows have none.

TRBJ1-1,-,-,TRBV6-2/TRBV6-3,TGTGCCAGCAGTTTCCGGGGAAGCACTGAAGCTTTCTTT,CASSFRGSTEAFF
TRBJ1-2,-,many,TRBV24-1,TGTGCCACCAGTGTCGGCAGGGCCTATGGCTACACCTTC,CATSVGRAYGYTF
TRBJ2-1,TRBD1,many,TRBV5-1,TGCGCCAGCAGCTTAACACCCGGGACAGGGGTTAGTAAAAGGGCCAATGAGCAGTTCTTC,CASSLTPGTGVSKRANEQFF
TRBJ2-2,TRBD2,few,TRBV12-3/TRBV12-4,TGTGCCAGCAGGCAAGGGGCGGGAGGGCTGTTTTTT,CASRQGAGGLFF
TRBJ2-1,TRBD2,many,TRBV7-2,TGTGCCAGCAGCCGGGGACTAGCGGGAGATAATGAGCAGTTCTTC,CASSRGLAGDNEQFF
TRBJ2-7,-,many,TRBV20-1,TGCAGTGCTAGAGATATATACAGGGTCCCGCAGTACTTC,CSARDIYRVPQYF
TRBJ2-1,TRBD2,few,TRBV10-3,TGTGCCATCAGTGAGTCTCGAGGCGGGGGGGACGGTTATGAGCAGTTCTTC,CAISESRGGGDGYEQFF
TRBJ1-1,-,few,TRBV7-2,TGTGCCAGCAGCCGAAGTAGACGGACCAACACTGAAGCTTTCTTT,CASSRSRRTNTEAFF
TRBJ2-1,-,few,TRBV6-1,TGTGCCAGCAGTGAATCCCCCCGGGGCGCCCAGTTCTTC,CASSESPRGAQFF
TRBJ2-3,TRBD2,-,TRBV10-3,TGTGCCATCAGGGATACTAGCGGGACCCCCGCAGGCACAGATACGCAGTATTTT,CAIRDTSGTPAGTDTQYF
TRBJ1-6,TRBD1,few,TRBV12-3/TRBV12-4,TGTGCCAGCAGCCGACTGGGGACAGGGGGCTATAATTCACCCCTCCACTTT,CASSRLGTGGYNSPLHF
TRBJ1-4,-,-,TRBV27,TGTGCCAGCAGGCGCCGGGACATTAATGAAAAACTGTTTTTT,CASRRRDINEKLFF
TRBJ2-2,-,-,TRBV30,TGTGCCTGGAGTCGCATCGACAGCCTTACCGGGGAGCTGTTTTTT,CAWSRIDSLTGELFF
TRBJ1-2,-,-,TRBV5-1,TGCGCCAGCAGCTCCGGACATAGCTATGGCTACACCTTC,CASSSGHSYGYTF
TRBJ2-7,-,-,TRBV5-1,TGCGCCAGCAGCCAAACCGGGACTTCCTACGAGCAGTACTTC,CASSQTGTSYEQYF
TRBJ1-1,-,-,TRBV20-1,TGCAGTGCTAGACGCCGGGGGGCAGGGAACACTGAAGCTTTCTTT,CSARRRGAGNTEAFF
TRBJ2-3,-,many,TRBV7-3,TGTGCCAGCAGCCCCCGCGGAAGCGCAAACACAGATACGCAGTATTTT,CASSPRGSANTDTQYF
TRBJ2-3,-,-,TRBV18,TGTGCCAGCTCACCACCGGGTTGGGGCCAGGAGGAGGCAGATACGCAGTATTTT,CASSPPGWGQEEADTQYF
TRBJ1-6,-,-,TRBV7-9,TGTGCCAGCAGTGGAGGACGGACCTATAATTCACCCCTCCACTTT,CASSGGRTYNSPLHF
TRBJ2-7,-,many,TRBV3-1,TGTGCCAGCAGTCAGGGACTGCTGGGGATCTACGAGCAGTACTTC,CASSQGLLGIYEQYF
TRBJ2-1,-,-,TRBV21-1,TGTGCCAGCAGCGATCGGGGACTAGCGGGAGAGTCTTCCTACAATGAGCAGTTCTTC,CASSDRGLAGESSYNEQFF
TRBJ2-7,-,-,TRBV5-1,TGCGCCAGCAGCTTGGAAGTGAGGAACGAGCAGTACTTC,CASSLEVRNEQYF
TRBJ2-7,TRBD1,many,TRBV6-6,TGTGCCAGCGACCGGGGACAGGGCCTCGAGCAGTACTTC,CASDRGQGLEQYF
TRBJ1-4,-,many,TRBV2,TGTGCCGGACAGACTAATGAAAAACTGTTTTTT,CAGQTNEKLFF
TRBJ2-2,-,few,TRBV7-2,TGTGCCAGCAGCGGGATCCAGGGCACCGGGGAGCTGTTTTTT,CASSGIQGTGELFF
TRBJ2-7,-,few,TRBV2,TGTGCCAGCACAATGGACGCAGGATCCTACGAGCAGTACTTC,CASTMDAGSYEQYF
TRBJ2-5,-,-,TRBV4-2,TGTGCCAGCAGCCAATCCTCGAGGACTGGGGAGACCCAGTACTTC,CASSQSSRTGETQYF
TRBJ2-7,-,-,TRBV12-3/TRBV12-4,TGTGCCAGCAGTCCAAAGTGGACGGACTCCCTCTCCGAGCAGTACTTC,CASSPKWTDSLSEQYF
TRBJ1-1,-,few,TRBV4-3,TGCGCCAGCAGCCAAGCACTAGGGATAGTGAACACTGAAGCTTTCTTT,CASSQALGIVNTEAFF
TRBJ2-7,-,few,TRBV27,TGTGCCAGTACTTGGGGTATCGACCAGGCCTACGAGCAGTACTTC,CASTWGIDQAYEQYF
TRBJ2-7,TRBD2,many,TRBV12-3/TRBV12-4,TGTGCCAGCAGTCCCCGGACTAGCGGGAGTCGCCACGAGCAGTACTTC,CASSPRTSGSRHEQYF